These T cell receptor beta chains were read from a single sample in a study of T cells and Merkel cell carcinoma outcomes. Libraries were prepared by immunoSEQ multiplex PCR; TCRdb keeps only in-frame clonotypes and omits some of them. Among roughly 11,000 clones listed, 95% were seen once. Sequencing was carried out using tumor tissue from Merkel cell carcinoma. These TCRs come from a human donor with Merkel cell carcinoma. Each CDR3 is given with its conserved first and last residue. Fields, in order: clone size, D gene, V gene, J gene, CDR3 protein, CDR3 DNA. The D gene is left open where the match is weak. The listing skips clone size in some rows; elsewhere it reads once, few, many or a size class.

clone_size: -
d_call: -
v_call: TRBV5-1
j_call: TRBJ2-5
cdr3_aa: CASSANQETQYF
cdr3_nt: TGCGCCAGCAGCGCGAACCAAGAGACCCAGTACTTC

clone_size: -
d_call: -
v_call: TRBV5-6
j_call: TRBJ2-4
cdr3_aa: CASSQHLTGLAKNIQYF
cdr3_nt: TGTGCCAGCAGCCAGCATTTAACAGGGCTAGCCAAAAACATTCAGTACTTC

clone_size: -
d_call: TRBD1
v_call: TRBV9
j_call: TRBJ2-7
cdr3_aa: CASSPGMGGDRANEQYF
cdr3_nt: TGTGCCAGCAGCCCGGGGATGGGAGGGGACAGGGCCAACGAGCAGTACTTC

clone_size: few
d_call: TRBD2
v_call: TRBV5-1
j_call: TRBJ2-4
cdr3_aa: CASSLDTSGRYTIQYF
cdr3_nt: TGCGCCAGCAGCTTGGATACTAGCGGGAGGTATACCATTCAGTACTTC

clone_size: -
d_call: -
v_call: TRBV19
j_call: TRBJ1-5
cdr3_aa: CASSIDYLRQLNQPQHF
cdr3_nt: TGTGCCAGTAGTATCGATTATCTTAGACAGCTTAATCAGCCCCAGCATTTT

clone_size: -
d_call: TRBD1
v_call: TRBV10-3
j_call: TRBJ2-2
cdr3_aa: CAISDRRGLAGELFF
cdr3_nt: TGTGCCATCAGTGACCGCAGGGGGCTCGCCGGGGAGCTGTTTTTT

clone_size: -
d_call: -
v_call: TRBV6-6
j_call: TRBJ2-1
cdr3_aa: CASSYRLFEIEQFF
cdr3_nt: TGTGCCAGCAGTTACCGACTATTCGAAATTGAGCAGTTCTTC

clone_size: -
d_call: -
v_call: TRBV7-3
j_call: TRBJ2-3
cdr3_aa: CASSLLAGTDTQYF
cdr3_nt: TGTGCCAGCAGCTTATTGGCTGGCACAGATACGCAGTATTTT

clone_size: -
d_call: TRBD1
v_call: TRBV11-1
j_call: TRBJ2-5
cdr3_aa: CASSSDRGRETQYF
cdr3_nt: TGTGCCAGCAGCTCGGACAGGGGGCGAGAGACCCAGTACTTC

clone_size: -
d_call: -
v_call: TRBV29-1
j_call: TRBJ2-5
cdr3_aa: CSGLRETQYF
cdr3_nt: TGCAGCGGGCTGCGGGAGACCCAGTACTTC

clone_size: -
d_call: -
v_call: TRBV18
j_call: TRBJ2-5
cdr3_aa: CASSPQGGETQYF
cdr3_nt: TGTGCCAGCTCACCTCAGGGCGGGGAGACCCAGTACTTC

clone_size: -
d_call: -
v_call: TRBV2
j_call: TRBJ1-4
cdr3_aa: CASSGGMLPATNEKLFF
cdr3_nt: TGTGCCAGCAGCGGGGGAATGCTCCCGGCAACTAATGAAAAACTGTTTTTT

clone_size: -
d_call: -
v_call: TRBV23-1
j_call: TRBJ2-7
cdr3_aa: CASSHGIEYEQYF
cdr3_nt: TGCGCCAGCAGTCATGGAATCGAGTACGAGCAGTACTTC

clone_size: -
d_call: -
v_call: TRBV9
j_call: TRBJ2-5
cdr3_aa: CASSVGLNQETQYF
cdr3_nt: TGTGCCAGCAGCGTAGGACTTAATCAAGAGACCCAGTACTTC

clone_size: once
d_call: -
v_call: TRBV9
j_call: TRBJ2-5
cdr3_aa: CASSEPGLGSETQYF
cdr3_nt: TGTGCCAGCAGCGAACCTGGGCTAGGCAGTGAGACCCAGTACTTC

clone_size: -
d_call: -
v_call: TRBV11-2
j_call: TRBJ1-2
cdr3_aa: CASSRSGGNYGYTF
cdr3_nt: TGTGCCAGCAGCCGTAGTGGTGGTAACTATGGCTACACCTTC

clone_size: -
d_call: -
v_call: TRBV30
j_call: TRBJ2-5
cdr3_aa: CASLGGGVKTQYF
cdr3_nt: TGTGCCTCCTTGGGAGGGGGCGTAAAGACCCAGTACTTC